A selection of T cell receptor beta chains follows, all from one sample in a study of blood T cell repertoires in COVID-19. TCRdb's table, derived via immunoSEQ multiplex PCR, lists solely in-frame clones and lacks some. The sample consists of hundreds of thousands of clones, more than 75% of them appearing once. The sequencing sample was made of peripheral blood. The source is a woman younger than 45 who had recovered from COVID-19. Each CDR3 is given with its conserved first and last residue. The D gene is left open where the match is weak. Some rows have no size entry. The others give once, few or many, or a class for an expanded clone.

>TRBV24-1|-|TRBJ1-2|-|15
TGTGCCACCAGTGATTCCGGGACATCTTCTAGCGGCTACACCTTC
CATSDSGTSSSGYTF
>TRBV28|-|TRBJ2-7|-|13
TGTGCCAGCAGTTTCGACAGTACCTACGAGCAGTACTTC
CASSFDSTYEQYF
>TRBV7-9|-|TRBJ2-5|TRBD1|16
TGTGCCAGCAGCCCCTGGACAGGGTCTAGGGCAGAGACCCAGTACTTC
CASSPWTGSRAETQYF
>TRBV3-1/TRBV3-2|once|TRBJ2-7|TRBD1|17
TGTGCCAGCAGCCAAGATCGGCGGGACAGGTACTCCTACGAGCAGTACTTC
CASSQDRRDRYSYEQYF
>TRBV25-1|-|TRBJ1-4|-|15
TGTGCCAGCAGTGTCGACAGCCCCGCGGTAGGAAAACTGTTTTTT
CASSVDSPAVGKLFF
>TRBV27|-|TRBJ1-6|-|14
TGTGCCAGCAGTTTGGGGGGGCCGGGTTCACCCCTCCACTTT
CASSLGGPGSPLHF
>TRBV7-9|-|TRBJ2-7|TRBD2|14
TGTGCCAGCAGCTCGACTAGCGGGAGCTACGAGCAGTACTTC
CASSSTSGSYEQYF
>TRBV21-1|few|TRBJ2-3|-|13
TGTGCCAGCAGCAAAAGGACAGGGGATACGCAGTATTTT
CASSKRTGDTQYF
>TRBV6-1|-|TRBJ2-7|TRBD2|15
TGTGCCAGCAGTGACCACCGGCGGGAGGGCTACGAGCAGTACTTC
CASSDHRREGYEQYF
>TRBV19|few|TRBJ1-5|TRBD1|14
TGTGCCAGTAATTCACAGGGGTTGAGGCAGCCCCAGCATTTT
CASNSQGLRQPQHF
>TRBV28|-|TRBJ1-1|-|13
TGTGCCAGCAGTACCGACAGCAACACTGAAGCTTTCTTT
CASSTDSNTEAFF
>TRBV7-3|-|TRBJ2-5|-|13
TGTGCCAGCAGCTCCTCGGGGCAAGAGACCCAGTACTTC
CASSSSGQETQYF
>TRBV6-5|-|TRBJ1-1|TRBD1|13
TGTGCCAGCAGATGGACAGGGGACACTGAAGCTTTCTTT
CASRWTGDTEAFF
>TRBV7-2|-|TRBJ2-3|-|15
TGTGCCAGCAGCTTAGGTTCGCAGTTCACAGATACGCAGTATTTT
CASSLGSQFTDTQYF
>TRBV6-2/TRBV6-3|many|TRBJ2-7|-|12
TGTGCCAGCAGTTACCCGAGTGACGAGCAGTACTTC
CASSYPSDEQYF
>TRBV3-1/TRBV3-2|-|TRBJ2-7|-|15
TGTGCCAGCAGCGGTCGGGGGGCGATTTTCGACGAGCAGTACTTC
CASSGRGAIFDEQYF
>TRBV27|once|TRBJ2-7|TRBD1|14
TGTGCCAGCAGTCACGGGACAGGGGCCTACGAGCAGTACTTC
CASSHGTGAYEQYF
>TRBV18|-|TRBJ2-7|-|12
TGTGCCAGCTCCGGACTGACATACGAGCAGTACTTC
CASSGLTYEQYF
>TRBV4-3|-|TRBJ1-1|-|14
TGCGCCAGCAGCCTCCGGGTTTCGAACACTGAAGCTTTCTTT
CASSLRVSNTEAFF
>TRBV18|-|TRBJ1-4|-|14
TGTGCCAGCTCACCACAGGGGGCTAATGAAAAACTGTTTTTT
CASSPQGANEKLFF
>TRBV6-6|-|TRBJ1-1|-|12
TGTGCCAGCATTCAGGGCGCAACTGAAGCTTTCTTT
CASIQGATEAFF
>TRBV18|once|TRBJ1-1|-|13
TGTGCCAGCTCACAAGGGACAAACACTGAAGCTTTCTTT
CASSQGTNTEAFF
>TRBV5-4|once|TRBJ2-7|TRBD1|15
TGTGCCAGCAGCTCAGCCGGGACAGAAGCCTACGAGCAGTACTTC
CASSSAGTEAYEQYF
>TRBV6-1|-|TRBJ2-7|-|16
TGTGCCAGCAGTGAACGTCACAGGATTCAATCCTACGAGCAGTACTTC
CASSERHRIQSYEQYF
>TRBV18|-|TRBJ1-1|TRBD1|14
TGTGCCAGCTCACCCGTGACAGGGGAGACTGAAGCTTTCTTT
CASSPVTGETEAFF
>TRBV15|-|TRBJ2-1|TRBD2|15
TGTGCCACCAGCAGCACTAGCGGGAGAATTGCTGAGCAGTTCTTC
CATSSTSGRIAEQFF
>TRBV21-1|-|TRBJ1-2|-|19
TGTGCCAGCAGCTCAGATGATAAAGGGACAGGGAACAAGCAGAGCGGCTACACCTTC
CASSSDDKGTGNKQSGYTF
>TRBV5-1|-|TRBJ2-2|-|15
TGCGCCAGCAGCTTGGTGGCAGGGCACGCCGGGGAGCTGTTTTTT
CASSLVAGHAGELFF
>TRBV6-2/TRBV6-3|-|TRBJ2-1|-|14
TGTGCCAGCAGTAAAACCCAGGTTTACAATGAGCAGTTCTTC
CASSKTQVYNEQFF
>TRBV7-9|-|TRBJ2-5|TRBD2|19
TGTGCCAGCAGGCTAGTCGGGTACGGCGGGGGGGCCGGTCAAGAGACCCAGTACTTC
CASRLVGYGGGAGQETQYF
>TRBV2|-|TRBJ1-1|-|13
TGTGCCAGCAGTGGAGGGCGGGGCACTGAAGCTTTCTTT
CASSGGRGTEAFF
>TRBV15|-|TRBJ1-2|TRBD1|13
TGTGCCACCAGCAGACAGGGGGACTATGGCTACACCTTC
CATSRQGDYGYTF
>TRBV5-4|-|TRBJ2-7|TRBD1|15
TGTGCCAGCAGCTTGAACCGGGACAGATCCTACGAGCAGTACTTC
CASSLNRDRSYEQYF
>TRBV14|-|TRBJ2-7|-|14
TGTGCCAGCAGCCGACCGGACAGCTCCTACGAGCAGTACTTC
CASSRPDSSYEQYF
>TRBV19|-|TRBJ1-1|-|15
TGTGCCAGTAGTATTCTTTTGGGAGAACTCACTGAAGCTTTCTTT
CASSILLGELTEAFF
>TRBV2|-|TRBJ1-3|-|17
TGTGCCAGCAGGAGATTCCAGGGGTCCGGTGATGGAAACACCATATATTTT
CASRRFQGSGDGNTIYF
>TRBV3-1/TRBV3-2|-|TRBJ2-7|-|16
TGTGCCAGCAGCCAAGAAAGGATAGGTACAGTCCACGAGCAGTACTTC
CASSQERIGTVHEQYF
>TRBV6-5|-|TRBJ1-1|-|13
TGTGCCAGCAGTACAGGGAAAAACACTGAAGCTTTCTTT
CASSTGKNTEAFF
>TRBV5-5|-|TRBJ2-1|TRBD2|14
TGTGCCAGCAGCCGACTAGCGGCGAACAATGAGCAGTTCTTC
CASSRLAANNEQFF
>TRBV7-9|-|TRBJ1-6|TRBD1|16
TGTGCCAGCAGCTTTTACCGCGGACAGGGCTACTCACCCCTCCACTTT
CASSFYRGQGYSPLHF
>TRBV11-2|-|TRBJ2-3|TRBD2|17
TGTGCCAGCAGCTTAGACCCTAGCGGGAGAGGGGTAGATACGCAGTATTTT
CASSLDPSGRGVDTQYF
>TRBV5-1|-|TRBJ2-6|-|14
TGCGCCAGCAAAACAGCTTCTGGGGCCAACGTCCTGACTTTC
CASKTASGANVLTF
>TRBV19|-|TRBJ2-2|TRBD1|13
TGTGCCAGTCTGGACAGGGTGCTTAAGGAGCTGTTTTTT
CASLDRVLKELFF